The 24 T cell receptor beta chains reported below all come from one sample, sequenced in a study of T cell repertoires in cytomegalovirus infection. One entry per CDR3 protein results from TCRdb running MiXCR on the reads. The sample includes over 450,000 distinct CDR3 sequences, 11% of them seen just once. Sample: PBMCs. These receptors were obtained from a human donor in good health (CMV status not recorded). Some clones in this sample may be carry-over from other donors' samples.

The chain employs TRBV10-3 and TRBJ1-4; unclear D gene. This CDR3 has 16 amino acids. Trimming took off 4 bases at V and 0 bases at J, with 12 bases between the two ends. Germline lookup yields CDR1 ENHRY and CDR2 SYGVKD. This CDR3 reads CAISGAEGATNEKLFF. The CDR3, as DNA: TGTGCCATCAGTGGTGCCGAAGGAGCAACTAATGAAAAACTGTTTTTT.

The rearrangement links TRBV9 to TRBJ2-2, with 9 bases identical to TRBD1. With V trimmed by 3 bases and J by 7 bases, 13 bases remained unmatched. The germline gives CDR1 SGDLS, CDR2 YYNGEE. The CDR3 sequence is 17 residues long. CDR3 bases: TGTGCCAGCAGCGCTCGGCGGGACAGGGTTGTCATCGGGGAGCTGTTTTTT. This sequence encodes CASSARRDRVVIGELFF. The full variable domain, its missing parts supplied by reference TRBV9 and TRBJ2-2, is DSGVTQTPKHLITATGQRVTLRCSPRSGDLSVYWYQQSLDQGLQFLIQYYNGEERAKGNILERFSAQQFPDLHSELNLSSLELGDSALYFCASSARRDRVVIGELFFGEGSRLTVL.

The gene calls are TRBV29-1 and TRBJ2-1; TRBD2 agrees at 8 bases. This CDR3 has 14 amino acids. V shed 4 bases and J 4 bases; nucleotides not matched to a gene: 6. The germline gives CDR1 SQVTM, CDR2 ANQGSEA. The CDR3 loop is CSVGTGGPYNEQFF. CDR3 bases: TGCAGCGTTGGGACGGGAGGGCCTTACAATGAGCAGTTCTTC.

This chain connects TRBV29-1 to TRBJ2-5, with 8 bases identical to TRBD2. V trimming: 4 bases; J trimming: 4 bases; junction bases outside the gene matches: 5. Germline CDR1 is SQVTM and CDR2 is ANQGSEA. This CDR3 comprises 13 residues. The DNA for the CDR3 is TGCAGCGTTGCCGGGAGGGCCGGAGAGACCCAGTACTTC. It yields the protein CSVAGRAGETQYF.

This clonotype turned up a few times. The V call is TRBV12-5, the J call TRBJ2-1; 8 bases match TRBD2. CDR3 length: 15 amino acids. The junction had 5 bases not matched to a gene; V was cut back by 6 bases and J by 1 base. Germline-derived CDR1 and CDR2 are LGHNT and FRNRAP. The CDR3 bases are TGTGCTAGTGGCCCGGGACTAGTTTCCTACAATGAGCAGTTCTTC. It codes for CASGPGLVSYNEQFF.

This clonotype was observed a few times. The chain combines TRBV10-3 with TRBJ2-1, with 7 positions matching TRBD1. The CDR3 length is 14 residues. Per the germline V gene, CDR1 is ENHRY and CDR2 is SYGVKD. V dropped 10 bases and J dropped 5; count of bases not matched to a gene: 11. The CDR3 sequence is CATFGTGAHNEQFF. The CDR3 coding sequence is TGTGCCACCTTCGGCACAGGGGCACACAATGAGCAGTTCTTC.

This clonotype showed up just a few times. The V and J genes are TRBV28 and TRBJ2-7, with D unresolved. CDR1 is MDHEN, CDR2 SYDVKM, per germline. The CDR3 has 15 amino acids. V lost 2 bases, J lost 1 base, and 12 bases lay in between. CDR3 DNA: TGTGCCAGCAGTTTAGGGCTAGAGGCGTCCTACGAGCAGTACTTC. It encodes CASSLGLEASYEQYF.

This clonotype was seen a handful of times. The chain has TRBV10-3 and TRBJ1-2; D unclear. Germline V lookup: CDR1 ENHRY, CDR2 SYGVKD. This CDR3 has 12 residues. Between the trimmed V and J ends, which lost 8 bases and 6 bases, there was a span of 13 bases. CDR3 region: CAIGPVVDGYTF. In DNA, the CDR3 is TGTGCCATCGGCCCCGTAGTCGATGGCTACACCTTC.

The genes are TRBV2 and TRBJ1-2; the D is unclear. The CDR3 runs 13 residues. The V gene's germline CDR1 is SNHLY and CDR2 FYNNEI. V lost 2 bases and J lost 4, with 8 bases in between. The CDR3 nucleotides read TGTGCCAGCAGTGAACCCATGGGCTATGGCTACACCTTC. Its protein is CASSEPMGYGYTF.

This clonotype was seen only once. This chain uses TRBV11-2 with TRBJ2-7; TRBD1 is a possible D gene (5 bases). The V end was cut by 2 bases, the J end by 2 bases, with 10 bases between. Germline V lookup: CDR1 SGHAT, CDR2 FQNNGV. CDR3 length: 14 amino acids. CDR3 sequence: CASSLSDTTYEQYF. The CDR3 DNA reads as TGTGCCAGCAGCTTATCGGACACCACCTACGAGCAGTACTTC. The complete variable domain, with remaining parts taken from reference TRBV11-2 and TRBJ2-7, reads EAGVAQSPRYKIIEKRQSVAFWCNPISGHATLYWYQQILGQGPKLLIQFQNNGVVDDSQLPKDRFSAERLKGVDSTLKIQPAKLEDSAVYLCASSLSDTTYEQYFGPGTRLTVT.

The chain links TRBV9 to TRBJ1-2; 11 nucleotides align to TRBD1. From germline, CDR1 is SGDLS and CDR2 YYNGEE. J gave up 2 bases and V 4 bases, and 4 bases lay outside the gene matches. This CDR3 is built from 15 residues. DNA for the CDR3: TGTGCCAGCAGCAAGGGACAGGGGGTAAACTATGGCTACACCTTC. Translated, it gives CASSKGQGVNYGYTF. The whole variable domain, filled in from reference TRBV9 and TRBJ1-2, reads DSGVTQTPKHLITATGQRVTLRCSPRSGDLSVYWYQQSLDQGLQFLIQYYNGEERAKGNILERFSAQQFPDLHSELNLSSLELGDSALYFCASSKGQGVNYGYTFGSGTRLTVV.

This clonotype was seen a handful of times. The CDR3 loop is CAWSTGGNEQFF. DNA for the CDR3: TGTGCCTGGTCGACAGGGGGCAATGAGCAGTTCTTC. V is TRBV30 and J is TRBJ2-1; 9 bases map to TRBD1. The V gene's germline CDR1 is GTSNPN and CDR2 SVGIG (reference sequence). V was clipped by 5 bases and J by 6 bases; unmatched bases: 2. This CDR3 is 12 amino acids long.

This clonotype was found many times. The chain has TRBV10-3 and TRBJ1-2; D is ambiguous. The ends were cut back, 2 bases at V and 6 bases at J, with 13 bases in the middle. Looked up from germline, CDR1 is ENHRY and CDR2 is SYGVKD. The CDR3 runs 14 residues. The DNA of the CDR3 is TGTGCCATCAGTGAGCTAGGGTTTGAGGATGGCTACACCTTC. The encoded protein is CAISELGFEDGYTF.

In this sample, this clonotype turned up a few times. The chain is built from TRBV19 and TRBJ1-1; unclear D gene. The CDR3 length is 14 residues. The germline CDR1 and CDR2 sequences are LNHDA and SQIVND (reference sequence). V was trimmed by 1 base and J by 1 base, leaving 7 bases between them. CDR3 DNA sequence: TGTGCCAGTAGTATAGTTCCGGGGAACACTGAAGCTTTCTTT. It encodes CASSIVPGNTEAFF.

This clonotype was counted many times. The chain carries TRBV12-5 and TRBJ2-3; D remains ambiguous. Germline lookup yields CDR1 LGHNT and CDR2 FRNRAP. V shed 5 bases and J shed 4 bases, with 10 bases lying between them. The CDR3 totals 13 residues. The CDR3 nucleotides are TGTGCTAGTGGTCCCGGCCGGGCAGATACGCAGTATTTT. Its protein is CASGPGRADTQYF.

This clonotype showed up many times. The rearrangement links TRBV12-3 or TRBV12-4 to TRBJ1-3; D call uncertain. The CDR3 is 14 residues long. The V end was cut by 7 bases, the J end by 4 bases, with 14 bases between. The CDR3 protein is CASTNRHGGNTIYF. For the CDR3, the DNA is TGTGCCAGCACCAATCGTCACGGAGGAAACACCATATATTTT.

V usage is TRBV9 and J usage is TRBJ1-6, with unresolved D. CDR1 and CDR2 (germline): SGDLS, YYNGEE. Trimming removed 0 bases from V and 7 bases from J, with 11 bases in between. The CDR3 has 15 amino acids. The CDR3 sequence is CASSVVPTWNSPLHF. CDR3 nucleotides: TGTGCCAGCAGCGTAGTACCAACCTGGAATTCACCCCTCCACTTT.

This clonotype was picked up many times. The chain is built from TRBV12-3 or TRBV12-4 and TRBJ2-1; D may be TRBD2 (5 bases). The CDR3 has 15 amino acids. Trimming shortened V by 7 bases and J by 3 bases, and 16 bases separated the two germline ends. The CDR3 spells CASTNGLHFYNEQFF. As DNA, the CDR3 is TGTGCCAGCACCAACGGACTGCATTTCTACAATGAGCAGTTCTTC.

The chain has TRBV29-1 and TRBJ1-2; 10 bases match TRBD1. Per the germline V gene, CDR1 is SQVTM and CDR2 is ANQGSEA. The ends lost 6 bases at V and 7 bases at J; junction bases unmatched: 5. This CDR3 is built from 12 residues. The CDR3 loop reads CSVTGTGAGYTF. DNA of the CDR3: TGCAGCGTAACCGGGACAGGGGCTGGCTACACCTTC.

Many counts were recorded for this clonotype. The rearrangement links TRBV7-2 to TRBJ1-2, with D hard to call. V lost 1 base, J lost 0 bases, and 9 bases lay in between. This CDR3 is built from 15 residues. CDR1 and CDR2 from the germline V gene are SGHTA and FQGNSA. This CDR3 is CASSLGGTSNYGYTF. The CDR3 DNA reads as TGTGCCAGCAGCTTAGGCGGCACATCTAACTATGGCTACACCTTC.

This clonotype was found many times. This chain connects TRBV19 to TRBJ1-5; D unclear. Germline CDR1 LNHDA, CDR2 SQIVND (reference sequence). Trimming pared 7 bases from V and 6 bases from J, leaving 19 bases between. The CDR3 contains 15 residues. The CDR3 DNA reads as TGTGCCAGTACGAGCCACGGGGTCCCAGTTCAGCCCCAGCATTTT. This gives the protein CASTSHGVPVQPQHF.

Concerning this clonotype: The junction does not match germline at one end; this may be a read error. This chain connects TRBV2 to TRBJ1-2; D gene uncertain. This CDR3 comprises 11 residues. Looked up from germline, CDR1 is SNHLY and CDR2 is FYNNEI. The CDR3 here is CARSETYGYTF. CDR3 sequence (DNA): TGTGCCAGGAGTGAGACCTATGGCTACACCTTC.

Concerning this clonotype itself: Just one base apart from a much larger clone, this may be a read error. The V call is TRBV28, the J call TRBJ2-1; 13 bases are a match to TRBD2. This CDR3 is built from 15 residues. J was trimmed by 8 bases and V by 4 bases; bases with no gene match: 5. Germline lookup yields CDR1 MDHEN and CDR2 SYDVKM. DNA for the CDR3: TGTGCCAGCAGTTGGACTAGCGGGAGTTTTTATGAGCAGTTCTTC. The encoded protein is CASSWTSGSFYEQFF.

Details on this clonotype: A much larger clonotype is one base distant, so this may be a read error. The chain carries TRBV6-8 and TRBJ2-2; D gene uncertain. Germline lookup yields CDR1 MNHGY and CDR2 SAAAGT. The CDR3 spans 14 residues. Deletions cut 5 bases from V and 3 bases from J, with 10 bases between. CDR3 nucleotide sequence: TGTGCCAGCAGTCGGAACTTGCACACCGGGGAGCTGTTTTTT. Translation gives CASSRNLHTGELFF.